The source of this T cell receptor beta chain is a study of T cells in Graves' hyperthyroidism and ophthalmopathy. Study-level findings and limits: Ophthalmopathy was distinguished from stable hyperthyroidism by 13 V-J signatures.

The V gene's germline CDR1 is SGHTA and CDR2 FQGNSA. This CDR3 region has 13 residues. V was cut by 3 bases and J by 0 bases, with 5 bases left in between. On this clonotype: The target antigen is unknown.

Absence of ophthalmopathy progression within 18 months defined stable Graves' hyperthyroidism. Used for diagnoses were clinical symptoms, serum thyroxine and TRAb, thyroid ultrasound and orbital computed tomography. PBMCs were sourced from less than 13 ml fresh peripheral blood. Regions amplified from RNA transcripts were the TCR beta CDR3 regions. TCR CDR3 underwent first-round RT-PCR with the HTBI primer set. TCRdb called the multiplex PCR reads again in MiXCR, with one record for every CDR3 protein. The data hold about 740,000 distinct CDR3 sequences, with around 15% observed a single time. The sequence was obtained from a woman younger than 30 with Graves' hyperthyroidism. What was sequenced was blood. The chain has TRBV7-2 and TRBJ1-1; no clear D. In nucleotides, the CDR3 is TGTGCCAGCAGCTTTATCCTGAACACTGAAGCTTTCTTT. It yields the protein CASSFILNTEAFF.